This passage covers 3 T cell receptor beta chains from one sample sequenced in a study of T cell repertoires in cytomegalovirus infection. Their antigens are not known. TCRdb reanalysed the reads using MiXCR and keeps one entry per CDR3 protein. The data show around 800,000 distinct CDR3 sequences, about 31% seen once. This sample comprised cultured CD8+ T cells from PBMCs, obtained from culture after CMV antigen stimulation. The source is a human donor in good health (CMV status not recorded). Some clones in this sample may be carry-over from other donors' samples.

The chain has TRBV10-3 and TRBJ2-7; 7 nucleotides agree with TRBD1. Germline values: CDR1 ENHRY, CDR2 SYGVKD. With 6 bases clipped from V and 0 bases from J, the junction kept 11 bases outside the gene matches. This CDR3 has 16 residues. The CDR3 spells CAIRIMTGKSSYEQYF. CDR3 nucleotides: TGTGCCATCAGAATTATGACAGGGAAGAGCTCCTACGAGCAGTACTTC.

This clonotype showed up just a few times. The chain combines TRBV12-3 or TRBV12-4 with TRBJ2-6; D is perhaps TRBD1 (6 bases). With 5 bases removed from V and 1 base from J, the gap between germline ends came to 9 bases. This CDR3 comprises 15 residues. The chain's CDR3 is CASSPGQSGANVLTF. CDR3 coding DNA: TGTGCCAGCAGTCCCGGACAGTCTGGGGCCAACGTCCTGACTTTC.

This clonotype was seen repeatedly, ten times or more. CDR3 DNA: TGTGCCAGTCGTACCGGGGACTACGAGCAGTACTTC. Encoded protein: CASRTGDYEQYF. This chain joins TRBV6-2 or TRBV6-3 and TRBJ2-7, with D possibly TRBD2 on 5 matching bases. V lost 9 bases and J lost 3, with 12 bases in between. Germline CDR1 and CDR2: MNHEY and SVGEGT. This CDR3 region has 12 residues.